This note documents a single TCR beta chain sequence. Its antigen is not identified. This table comes from immunoSEQ multiplex PCR, and its TCRdb copy is limited to in-frame clones, with some not included. The sample includes 300,000 to 500,000 clones, 70% to 90% of them seen just once. The data were obtained in a study of Ad26.COV2.S vaccination and SARS-CoV-2 variants. General study results and limits: The study found similar non-spike TCR breadth in vaccine and placebo recipients.

Treatment denoted: 15 to 20 received Ad26.COV2.S at low or high dose, single or two shots; a few received placebo; per-sample allocation not given. Collection of the samples took place on day 63 after the first injection of vaccine or placebo. This Boston cohort included adults aged 18-55 years. Wuhan-strain spike was delivered by a replication-incompetent Ad26 vector. With 3 bases removed from V and 0 bases from J, the gap between germline ends came to 13 bases. CDR3 size: 16 residues. CDR1 and CDR2 from the germline V gene are SGDLS and YYNGEE. The source was peripheral blood, collected in a trial of Ad26.COV2.S vaccine versus placebo. The TCR originated in a person between 18 and 65 years old who received the Ad26.COV2.S COVID-19 vaccine or a placebo. The J gene is TRBJ2-1, the V gene TRBV9; D might be TRBD1 (7 bases). The CDR3 is CASSAEGAGSYNEQFF. As DNA, the CDR3 is TGTGCCAGCAGCGCGGAGGGGGCGGGCTCCTACAATGAGCAGTTCTTC.